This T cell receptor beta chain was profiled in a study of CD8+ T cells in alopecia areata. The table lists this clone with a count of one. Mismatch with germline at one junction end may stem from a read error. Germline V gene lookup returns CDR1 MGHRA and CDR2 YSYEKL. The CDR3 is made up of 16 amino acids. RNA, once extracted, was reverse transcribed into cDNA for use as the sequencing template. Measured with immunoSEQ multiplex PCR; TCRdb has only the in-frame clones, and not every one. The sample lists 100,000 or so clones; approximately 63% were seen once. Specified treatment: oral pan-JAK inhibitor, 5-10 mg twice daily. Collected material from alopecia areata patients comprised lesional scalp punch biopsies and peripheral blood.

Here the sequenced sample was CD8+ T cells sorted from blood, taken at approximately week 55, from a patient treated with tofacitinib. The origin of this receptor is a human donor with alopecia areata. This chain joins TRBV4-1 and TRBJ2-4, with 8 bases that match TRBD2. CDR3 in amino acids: CASSQDGGAGANIQYF. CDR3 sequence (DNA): TGTGCCAGCAGCCAAGATGGGGGAGCGGGGGCGAACATTCAGTACTTC.